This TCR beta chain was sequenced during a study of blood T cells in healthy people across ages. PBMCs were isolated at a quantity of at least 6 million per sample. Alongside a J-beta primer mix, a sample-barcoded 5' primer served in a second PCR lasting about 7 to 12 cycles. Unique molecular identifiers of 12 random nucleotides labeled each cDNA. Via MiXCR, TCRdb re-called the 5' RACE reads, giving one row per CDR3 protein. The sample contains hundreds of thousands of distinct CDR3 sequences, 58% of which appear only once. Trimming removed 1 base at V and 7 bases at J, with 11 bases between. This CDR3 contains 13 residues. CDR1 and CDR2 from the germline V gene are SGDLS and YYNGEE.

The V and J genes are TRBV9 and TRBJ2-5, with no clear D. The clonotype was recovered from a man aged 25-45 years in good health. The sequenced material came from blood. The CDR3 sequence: CASSVMGEGTQYF. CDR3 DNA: TGTGCCAGCAGCGTAATGGGCGAAGGGACCCAGTACTTC.